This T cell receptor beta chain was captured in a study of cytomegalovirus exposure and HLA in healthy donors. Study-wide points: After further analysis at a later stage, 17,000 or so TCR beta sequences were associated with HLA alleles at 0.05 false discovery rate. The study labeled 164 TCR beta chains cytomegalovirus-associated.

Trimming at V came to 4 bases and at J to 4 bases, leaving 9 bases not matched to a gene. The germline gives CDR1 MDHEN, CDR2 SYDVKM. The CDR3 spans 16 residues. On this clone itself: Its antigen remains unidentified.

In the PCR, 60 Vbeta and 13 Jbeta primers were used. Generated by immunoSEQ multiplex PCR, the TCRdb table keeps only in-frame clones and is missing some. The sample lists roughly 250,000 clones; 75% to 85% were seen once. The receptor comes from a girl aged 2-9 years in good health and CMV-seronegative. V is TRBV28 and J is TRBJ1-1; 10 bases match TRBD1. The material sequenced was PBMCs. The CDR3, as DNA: TGTGCCAGCAGTTATGACTTTAGGACAGGGGGCACTGAAGCTTTCTTT. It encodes CASSYDFRTGGTEAFF. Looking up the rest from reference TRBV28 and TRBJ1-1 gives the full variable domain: DVKVTQSSRYLVKRTGEKVFLECVQDMDHENMFWYRQDPGLGLRLIYFSYDVKMKEKGDIPEGYSVSREKKERFSLILESASTNQTSMYLCASSYDFRTGGTEAFFGQGTRLTVV.